What follows are 17 T cell receptor beta chains derived from one specimen sequenced in a study of blood T cell repertoires in COVID-19. Method: immunoSEQ multiplex PCR; TCRdb's copy keeps in-frame clones and lacks some. The sample contains 250,000 to 300,000 clones, over 75% of which appear only once. The sequenced sample consisted of PBMCs or T cells enriched from blood (not recorded which). These receptors were collected from a woman aged 30 to 39 who had recovered from COVID-19.

The chain employs TRBV30 and TRBJ2-7; 14 bases are a match to TRBD2. The germline V gene has CDR1 GTSNPN and CDR2 SVGIG (reference sequence). The CDR3 has 16 residues. V dropped 8 bases and J dropped 4; count of bases not matched to a gene: 13. The chain's CDR3 is CAARRTSGRSQYEQYF. In DNA form, the CDR3 reads TGTGCCGCCAGGAGGACTAGCGGGAGGTCCCAATACGAGCAGTACTTC.

This clone came up a few times. The V and J genes are TRBV6-7 and TRBJ2-3; 11 bases are a match to TRBD1. TRBV6-7 is annotated as an ORF whose role is uncertain. CDR3 length: 21 amino acids. The trim removed 4 bases at V and 0 bases at J, leaving 18 bases unmatched. CDR3 coding DNA: TGTGCCAGCAGTTCGGGACAGGGGGTGCTAGCGGGTTCCTCTAGCACAGATACGCAGTATTTT. It is translated as CASSSGQGVLAGSSSTDTQYF.

The rearrangement links TRBV9 to TRBJ2-3; a weak D match, TRBD2 (6 bases). Germline loops: CDR1 SGDLS, CDR2 YYNGEE. The CDR3 spans 16 residues. The germline V and J ends were trimmed by 2 bases and 1 base, with 14 bases remaining between them. CDR3 amino acids: CASSVQAGGGTDTQYF. The DNA of the CDR3 is TGTGCCAGCAGCGTTCAAGCCGGGGGAGGCACAGATACGCAGTATTTT.

This clone was observed a few times. The genes are TRBV7-9 and TRBJ2-7; 10 positions match TRBD1. Trimming cost V 5 bases and J 4 bases; bases outside gene matches: 8. The CDR3 is made up of 15 amino acids. Germline CDR1 SEHNR, CDR2 FQNEAQ (reference sequence). The CDR3 sequence: CASSRQGALAYEQYF. CDR3 coding DNA: TGTGCCAGCAGCCGACAGGGGGCCCTAGCGTACGAGCAGTACTTC.

V and J are TRBV24-1 and TRBJ2-1; 11 positions match TRBD2. This CDR3 is built from 16 residues. The J segment lost 5 bases and the V segment lost 5 bases, leaving 7 bases of the junction unmatched. Germline V gives CDR1 KGHDR, CDR2 SFDVKD. CDR3 sequence reads: CATSGASGRTNNEQFF. The DNA for the CDR3 is TGTGCCACCAGTGGAGCTAGCGGGAGGACTAACAATGAGCAGTTCTTC.

The gene calls are TRBV19 and TRBJ2-1; perhaps TRBD1 as D (6 bases). The CDR3 consists of 14 residues. V was pared by 4 bases and J by 5 bases, with 12 bases between. CDR1 is LNHDA and CDR2 is SQIVND in the germline V gene (reference sequence). The CDR3 DNA reads TGTGCCAGTAGTACCTGGACAGCGGACAATGAGCAGTTCTTC. It is translated as CASSTWTADNEQFF.

The chain joins TRBV2 to TRBJ2-2; D possibly corresponds to TRBD2 (5 bases). Between the trimmed V and J ends, which lost 3 bases and 6 bases, there was a span of 5 bases. The V gene's germline CDR1 is SNHLY and CDR2 FYNNEI. This CDR3 comprises 12 residues. CDR3 loop: CASSERAGELFF. As DNA, the CDR3 is TGTGCCAGCAGTGAGAGGGCCGGGGAGCTGTTTTTT.

The chain recombines TRBV4-3 with TRBJ2-1, with D perhaps matching TRBD1 (5 bases). V lost 4 bases and J 7 bases, leaving 17 bases between the germline ends. The V gene's germline CDR1 is LGHNA and CDR2 YSLEER. This CDR3 has 15 amino acids. The CDR3 here is CASSLGVGARNEQFF. The CDR3 DNA is TGCGCCAGCAGCCTAGGGGTAGGGGCACGAAATGAGCAGTTCTTC.

The V gene is TRBV27, the J gene TRBJ2-3; D gene unclear. V lost 0 bases and J lost 1, with 14 bases in between. The CDR3 is 17 residues long. Germline V gene data show CDR1 as MNHEY and CDR2 as SMNVEV (reference sequence). The CDR3 bases are TGTGCCAGCAGTTTATCGAGCCCCGCCCCTGGCACAGATACGCAGTATTTT. It codes for CASSLSSPAPGTDTQYF.

The chain employs TRBV5-4 and TRBJ2-2, with D uncertain. This CDR3 is built from 14 residues. V lost 5 bases and J lost 3, with 11 bases in between. CDR1 is SGHNT and CDR2 is YYREEE in the germline V gene (reference sequence). CDR3 coding DNA: TGTGCCAGCAGACTCGACACTTACACCGGGGAGCTGTTTTTT. This translates into CASRLDTYTGELFF.

The CDR3 loop is CASSPGPYNEQFF. CDR3 DNA: TGTGCCAGCAGTCCAGGGCCGTACAATGAGCAGTTCTTC. The V and J genes are TRBV6-5 and TRBJ2-1, with D perhaps matching TRBD1 (5 bases). Germline V lookup: CDR1 MNHEY, CDR2 SVGAGI. The CDR3 sequence is 13 residues long. V lost 5 bases to trimming and J lost 4 bases, with 9 bases between them.

The CDR3 region has the DNA TGTGCCACCTTCGGACTAGCGGGAGGAGACCCCTACAATGAGCAGTTCTTC. Translating gives CATFGLAGGDPYNEQFF. This chain joins TRBV19 and TRBJ2-1; 14 bases fit TRBD2. The length of the CDR3 is 17 residues. Germline V gene sequence: CDR1 LNHDA, CDR2 SQIVND (reference sequence). Trimming cost V 10 bases and J 2 bases; bases outside gene matches: 10.

This clone was seen a single time. CDR3 protein: CASSSGQGLDEQYF. As DNA, the CDR3 is TGTGCCAGCAGCTCCGGACAGGGACTGGACGAGCAGTACTTC. The V call is TRBV28, the J call TRBJ2-7; 8 bases line up with TRBD1. The CDR3 sequence is 14 residues long. J was trimmed by 5 bases and V by 6 bases; bases with no gene match: 9. CDR1 and CDR2 from the germline V gene are MDHEN and SYDVKM.

The chain employs TRBV7-2 and TRBJ1-3; D is perhaps TRBD1 (6 bases). Germline CDR1 is SGHTA and CDR2 is FQGNSA. Trimming stripped 1 base from V and 0 bases from J, with 10 bases between. The CDR3 covers 16 residues. CDR3: CASSLGTARSGNTIYF. Here the CDR3 DNA reads TGTGCCAGCAGCTTAGGGACAGCTCGCTCTGGAAACACCATATATTTT.

The chain has TRBV28 and TRBJ2-1; TRBD1 aligns across 12 bases. V lost 6 bases and J lost 8; bases outside the gene matches: 8. Per germline, CDR1 MDHEN and CDR2 SYDVKM. This CDR3 region has 15 residues. The CDR3 is CASSGSGQGAYEQFF. The CDR3 DNA reads as TGTGCCAGCAGCGGATCGGGACAGGGGGCCTATGAGCAGTTCTTC.

The V gene is TRBV7-2, the J gene TRBJ2-2; D remains unclear. Germline values: CDR1 SGHTA, CDR2 FQGNSA. The CDR3 is made up of 12 amino acids. The V end lost 4 bases, the J end lost 4 bases, and 4 bases lay between the germline ends. CDR3 region: CASSSFTGELFF. The CDR3, as DNA: TGTGCCAGCAGCTCTTTCACCGGGGAGCTGTTTTTT.

CDR3 coding DNA: TGTGCCAGCAGTATCCTTACAGGGTCTGAAGCTTTCTTT. Translation gives CASSILTGSEAFF. The chain employs TRBV27 and TRBJ1-1; weak D call: TRBD1 (6 bases). Deletions cut 5 bases from V and 6 bases from J, with 13 bases between. Germline V gene sequence: CDR1 MNHEY, CDR2 SMNVEV (reference sequence). The CDR3 sequence is 13 residues long.